This T cell receptor beta chain stems from a study of T cells in Graves' hyperthyroidism and ophthalmopathy. Hyperthyroidism, newly diagnosed and lasting under 2 months, affected patients aged 18 to 65. From germline, CDR1 is SGHTA and CDR2 FQGNSA. CDR3 length: 13 residues. Regarding this clonotype: Its matching antigen is unknown. The germline gene is not matched at one end of the junction; a read error may be the cause.

General study findings and limits: Most expanded thyroid clonotypes above 0.001 also appeared in blood.

Amplified TCR beta CDR3 regions derived from RNA transcripts. Carried out on the TCR CDR3, a first-round RT-PCR used the HTBI primer set. TCRdb re-derived calls from the multiplex PCR reads in MiXCR, one entry per CDR3 protein. The table records tens of thousands of distinct CDR3 sequences, about 54% of them present only once. This clonotype was obtained from a young man with Graves' hyperthyroidism. The chain employs TRBV7-2 and TRBJ2-5; D remains unclear. The sequenced sample consisted of peripheral blood or thyroid tissue (not recorded which). CDR3 DNA sequence: TGCGCCAGCCGGCAATCGTATGATGAGACCCAGTGCTTC. Its protein is CASRQSYDETQCF.